This T cell receptor (beta chain) was recovered during a study of type 1 and type 2 diabetes patients. Study results and caveats: Groups were not age- or gender-matched, which may bias interpretation.

This clonotype appeared a few times. Its antigen remains unknown. All diabetic donors were classified as either type 1 or type 2 diabetes. Germline loops: CDR1 DFQATT, CDR2 SNEGSKA (reference sequence). With 3 bases removed from V and 5 bases from J, the gap between germline ends came to 13 bases. The CDR3 is 13 amino acids. Amplification started from genomic DNA. A primer set of 30 forward and 13 reverse primers amplified the CDR3. TCRdb re-called the multiplex PCR reads through MiXCR, storing one row per CDR3 protein. The profile shows a few hundred thousand distinct CDR3 sequences, 40% to 50% of them singletons.

V usage is TRBV20-1 and J usage is TRBJ2-5, with a possible D match to TRBD2 (6 bases). This TCR derives from a man between 18 and 29 years old with type 2 diabetes. Sequenced input: peripheral blood mononuclear cells (PBMCs). The CDR3 DNA reads TGCAGTGCTAGTGCCGATGGGGGGGAGACCCAGTACTTC. Translated, it gives CSASADGGETQYF.